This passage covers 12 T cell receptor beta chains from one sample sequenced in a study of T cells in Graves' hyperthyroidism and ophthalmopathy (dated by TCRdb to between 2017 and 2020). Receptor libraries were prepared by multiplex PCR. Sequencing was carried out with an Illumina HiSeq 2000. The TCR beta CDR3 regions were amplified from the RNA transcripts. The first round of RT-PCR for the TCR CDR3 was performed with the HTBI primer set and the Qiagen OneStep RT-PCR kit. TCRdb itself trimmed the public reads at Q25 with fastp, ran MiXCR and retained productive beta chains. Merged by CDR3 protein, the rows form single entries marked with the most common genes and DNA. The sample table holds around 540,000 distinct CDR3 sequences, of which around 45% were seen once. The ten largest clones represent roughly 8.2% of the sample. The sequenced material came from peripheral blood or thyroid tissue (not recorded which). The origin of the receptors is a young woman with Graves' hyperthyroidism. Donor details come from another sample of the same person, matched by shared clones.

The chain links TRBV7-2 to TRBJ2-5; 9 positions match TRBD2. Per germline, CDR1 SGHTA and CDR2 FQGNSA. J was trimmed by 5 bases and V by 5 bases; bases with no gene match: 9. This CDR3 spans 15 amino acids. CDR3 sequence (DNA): TGTGCCAGCAGCCGATTAGCGGGAGTTGGCGAGACCCAGTACTTC. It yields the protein CASSRLAGVGETQYF.

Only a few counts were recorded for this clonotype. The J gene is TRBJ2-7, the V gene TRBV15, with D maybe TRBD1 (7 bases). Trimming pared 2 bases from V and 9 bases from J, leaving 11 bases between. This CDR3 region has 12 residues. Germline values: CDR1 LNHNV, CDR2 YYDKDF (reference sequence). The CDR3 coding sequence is TGTGCCACCAGCAGACGACAGGGAGGGCAGTACTTC. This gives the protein CATSRRQGGQYF.

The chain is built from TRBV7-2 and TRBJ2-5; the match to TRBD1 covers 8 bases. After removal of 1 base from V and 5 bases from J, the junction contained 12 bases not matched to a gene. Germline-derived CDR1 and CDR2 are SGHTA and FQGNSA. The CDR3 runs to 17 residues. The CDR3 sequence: CASSLGPGQGEGETQYF. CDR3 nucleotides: TGTGCCAGCAGCTTAGGACCAGGACAGGGCGAGGGGGAGACCCAGTACTTC.

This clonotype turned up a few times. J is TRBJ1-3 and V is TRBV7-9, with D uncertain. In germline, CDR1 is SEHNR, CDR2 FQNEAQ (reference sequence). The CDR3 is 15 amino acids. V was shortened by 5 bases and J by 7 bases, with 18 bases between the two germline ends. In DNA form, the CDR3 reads TGTGCCAGCAGCCTAAGTGGACTTTCCCTGAACACCATATATTTT. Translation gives CASSLSGLSLNTIYF.

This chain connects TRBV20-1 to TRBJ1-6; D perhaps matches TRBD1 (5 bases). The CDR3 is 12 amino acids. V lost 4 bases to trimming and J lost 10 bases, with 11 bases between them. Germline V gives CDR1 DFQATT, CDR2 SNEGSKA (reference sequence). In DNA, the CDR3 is TGCAGTGCTAAAGAGGCAGGGTCACCCCTCCACTTT. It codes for CSAKEAGSPLHF.

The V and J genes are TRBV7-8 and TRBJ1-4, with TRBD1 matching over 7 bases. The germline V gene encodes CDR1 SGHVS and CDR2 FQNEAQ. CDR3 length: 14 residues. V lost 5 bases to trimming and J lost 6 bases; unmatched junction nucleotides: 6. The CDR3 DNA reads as TGTGCCAGCAGCGCCACCGGGACAGATGAAAAACTGTTTTTT. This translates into CASSATGTDEKLFF.

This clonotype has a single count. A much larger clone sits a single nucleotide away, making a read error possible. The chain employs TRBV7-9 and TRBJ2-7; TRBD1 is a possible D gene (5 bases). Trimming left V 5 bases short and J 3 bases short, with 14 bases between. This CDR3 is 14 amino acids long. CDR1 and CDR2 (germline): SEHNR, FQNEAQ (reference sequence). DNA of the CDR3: TGTGCCAGCAGCCTAGGCAGGGCTTACTACGAGCAGTACTTC. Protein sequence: CASSLGRAYYEQYF.

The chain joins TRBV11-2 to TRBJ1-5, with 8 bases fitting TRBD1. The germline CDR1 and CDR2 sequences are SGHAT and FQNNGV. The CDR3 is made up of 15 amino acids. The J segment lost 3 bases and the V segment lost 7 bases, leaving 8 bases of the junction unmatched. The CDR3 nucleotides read TGTGCCAGCACACAGGGGACAGGTTACAATCAGCCCCAGCATTTT. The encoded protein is CASTQGTGYNQPQHF.

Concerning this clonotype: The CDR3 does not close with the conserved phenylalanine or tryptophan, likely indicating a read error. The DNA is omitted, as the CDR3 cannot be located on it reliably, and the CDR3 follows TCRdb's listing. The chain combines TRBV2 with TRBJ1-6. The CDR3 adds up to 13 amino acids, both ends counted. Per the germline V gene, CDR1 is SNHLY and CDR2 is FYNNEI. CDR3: CASRSSYNSPRPR.

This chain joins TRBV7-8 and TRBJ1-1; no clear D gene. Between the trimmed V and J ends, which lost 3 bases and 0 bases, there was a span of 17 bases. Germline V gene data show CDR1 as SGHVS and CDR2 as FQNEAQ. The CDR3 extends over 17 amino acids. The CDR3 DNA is TGTGCCAGCAGCTTGCGGAGCTCTCACTTCATGAACACTGAAGCTTTCTTT. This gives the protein CASSLRSSHFMNTEAFF.

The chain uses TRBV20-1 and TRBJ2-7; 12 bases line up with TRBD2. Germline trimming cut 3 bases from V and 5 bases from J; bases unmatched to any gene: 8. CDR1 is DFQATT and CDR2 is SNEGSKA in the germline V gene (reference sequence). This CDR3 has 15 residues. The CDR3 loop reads CSASLLAGGPDEQYF. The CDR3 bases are TGCAGTGCTAGTTTGCTAGCGGGAGGGCCGGACGAGCAGTACTTC.

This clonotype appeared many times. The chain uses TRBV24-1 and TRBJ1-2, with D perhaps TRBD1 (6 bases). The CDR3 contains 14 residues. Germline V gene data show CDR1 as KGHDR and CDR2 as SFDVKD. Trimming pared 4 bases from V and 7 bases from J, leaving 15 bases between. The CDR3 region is CATSEHDGGGGYTF. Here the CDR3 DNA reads TGTGCCACCAGTGAACACGACGGGGGCGGTGGCTACACCTTC.